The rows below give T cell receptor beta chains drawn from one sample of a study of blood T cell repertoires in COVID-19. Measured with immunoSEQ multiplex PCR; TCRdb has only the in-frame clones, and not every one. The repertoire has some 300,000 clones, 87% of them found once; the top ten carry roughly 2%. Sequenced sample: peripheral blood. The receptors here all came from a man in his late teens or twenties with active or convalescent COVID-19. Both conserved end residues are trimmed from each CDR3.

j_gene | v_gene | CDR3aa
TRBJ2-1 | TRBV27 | ASSLTWRVRESSYNEQF
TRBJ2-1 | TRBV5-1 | ASSPLEPTSLF
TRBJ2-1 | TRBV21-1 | ASVWMGLAGKHVSYNEQF
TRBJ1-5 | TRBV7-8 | ASSSDRGNQPQH
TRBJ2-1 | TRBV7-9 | ASSSGVGAVNEQF
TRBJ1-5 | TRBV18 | ASSLTADSNQPQH
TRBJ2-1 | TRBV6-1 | ASSDLAGAKVDEQF
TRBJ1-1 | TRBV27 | ASSLYRGATEAF
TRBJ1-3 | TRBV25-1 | ASSAAISGNTIY
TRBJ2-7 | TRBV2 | ASSEAGNYEQY
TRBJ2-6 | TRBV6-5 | ASSYGGGAGANVLT
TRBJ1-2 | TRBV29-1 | SVEEFRGGYGYT
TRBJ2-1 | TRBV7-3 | ASSQPGLASYNEQF
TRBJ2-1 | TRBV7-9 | ASSPAWPTSGDNNEQF
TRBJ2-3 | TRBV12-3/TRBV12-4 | ASSLPGTDTQY
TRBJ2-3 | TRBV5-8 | ASSPWGRELTDTQY
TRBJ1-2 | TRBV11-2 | ASSLGGPGYGYT
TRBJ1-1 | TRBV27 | ASSARGTGNTEAF
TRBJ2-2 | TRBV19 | ASSILAGGYTGELF
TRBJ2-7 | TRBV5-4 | ASSRTSGGAYEQY
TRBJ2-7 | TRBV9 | ASSVGWEGLGEQY
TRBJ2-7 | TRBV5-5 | ASSFSGEQY
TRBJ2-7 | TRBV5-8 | ASSLYYEQY
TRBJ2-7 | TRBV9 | ASSGQGASYEQY
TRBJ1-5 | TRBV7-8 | ASSLAGVGQPQH
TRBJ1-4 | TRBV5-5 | ASSLRGAGEKLF
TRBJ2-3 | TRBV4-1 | ASEGRADTQY
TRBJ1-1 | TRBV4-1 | ASSQKGQQNTEAF
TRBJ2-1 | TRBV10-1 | ASGGTGVGNEQF
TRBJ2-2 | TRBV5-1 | ATVPDTGELF
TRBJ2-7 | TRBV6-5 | ASSPRTASHEQY
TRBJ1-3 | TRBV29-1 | SVEGGNTIY
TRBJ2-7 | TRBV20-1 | SASTLSGISEQY
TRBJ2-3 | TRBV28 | ASTPGVVVGTQY
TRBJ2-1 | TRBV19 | ASSPRPSGYNEQF
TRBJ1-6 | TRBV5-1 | ASSLGDRGPLNSPLH
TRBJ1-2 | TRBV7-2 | ASSLNAAATPNYGYT
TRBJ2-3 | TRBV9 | ASSGASGGYTQY
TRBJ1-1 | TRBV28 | ASPGQGAMNTEAF
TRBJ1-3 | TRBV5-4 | ASSLQGSGNTIY
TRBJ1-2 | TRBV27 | ASSPEGRHYGYT
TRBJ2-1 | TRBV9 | ASSSQTTRAEQF
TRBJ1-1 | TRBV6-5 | ASNLDRDTEAF
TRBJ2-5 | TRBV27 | ASTQWETGTQY
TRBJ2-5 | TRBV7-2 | ASSLGTAGRETQY
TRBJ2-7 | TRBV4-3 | ASSLEQGPGYEQY
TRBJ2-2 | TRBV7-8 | ASSFRGGGTGELF
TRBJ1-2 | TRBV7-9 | ASSLAQGAYT
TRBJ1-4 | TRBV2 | ASMWGILSGGNEKLF
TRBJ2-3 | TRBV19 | ASSSTGALTDTQY
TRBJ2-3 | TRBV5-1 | ASSEGLAGGLNTQY
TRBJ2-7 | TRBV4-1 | ASSQVRGPDYEQY
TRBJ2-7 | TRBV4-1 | ASSQTITGLMEQY
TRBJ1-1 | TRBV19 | ASSIGQGNTEAF
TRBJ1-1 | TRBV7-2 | ASSPPGRTTEAF